A selection of T cell receptor beta chains follows, all from one sample in a study of early T cells in non-severe SARS-CoV-2 infection. TCRdb re-called the 5' RACE reads with MiXCR, one entry per CDR3 protein. The sample has fewer than 65,000 distinct CDR3 sequences; over 7% are singletons. Sample: whole blood. These receptors all come from an adult who was a healthcare worker with PCR-confirmed SARS-CoV-2 infection or an uninfected control (not recorded which). The CDR3 runs from the conserved cysteine through the conserved F or W. D genes are given only for firm matches. Only some rows state a clone size, as once, few, many or a class for expanded clones.

clone_size j_call d_call v_call cdr3_nt cdr3_aa
- TRBJ1-1 - TRBV5-1 TGCGCCAGCAGCCCCGAAGAGGGGATCACTGAAGCTTTCTTT CASSPEEGITEAFF
- TRBJ1-6 - TRBV12-3/TRBV12-4 TGTGCCAGCAGTTTCGGGGCTTTATGGGAATCGCCCCTCCACTTT CASSFGALWESPLHF
- TRBJ2-7 TRBD1 TRBV20-1 TGCAGTGCTTGGGACAGGGTGGACGAGCAGTACTTC CSAWDRVDEQYF
many TRBJ2-1 TRBD2 TRBV7-9 TGTGCCAGCAGCCCGCCCGGGACTAGCTACAATGAGCAGTTCTTC CASSPPGTSYNEQFF
medium-sized TRBJ2-3 - TRBV6-4 TGTGCCAGCAGTGACCGAGAGGGGAGCACAGATACGCAGTATTTT CASSDREGSTDTQYF
many TRBJ2-7 TRBD1 TRBV7-2 TGTGCCAGCAGCTACCGGGACAGGGACTACGAGCAGTACTTC CASSYRDRDYEQYF
many TRBJ1-1 - TRBV5-4 TGTGCCAGCAGCTTCAAGGGAGGCGGCGCTGAAGCTTTCTTT CASSFKGGGAEAFF
- TRBJ1-5 TRBD1 TRBV4-1 TGCGCCAGCAGCCAAGAGGAGACAGGGGGATATAGCAATCAGCCCCAGCATTTT CASSQEETGGYSNQPQHF
many TRBJ2-1 - TRBV7-2 TGTGCCAGCAGCTTTAAGATGGTTACTTACTACAATGAGCAGTTCTTC CASSFKMVTYYNEQFF
few TRBJ2-2 - TRBV10-3 TGTGCCTCCTGGCAGGGGGGGACCGGGGAGCTGTTTTTT CASWQGGTGELFF
few TRBJ1-2 - TRBV5-1 TGCGCCAGCAGCTTGGGAACGGAGAACTATGGCTACACCTTC CASSLGTENYGYTF
- TRBJ1-4 - TRBV18 TGTGCCAGCTCACCACAAGGGACAAAACTGTTTTTT CASSPQGTKLFF
- TRBJ2-1 TRBD2 TRBV5-1 TGCGCCAGCGGGACTAGCGGTCCCTCCTACAATGAGCAGTTCTTC CASGTSGPSYNEQFF
- TRBJ1-6 - TRBV18 TGTGCCAGCTCACCACAGTGGACCGATAATTCACCCCTCCACTTT CASSPQWTDNSPLHF
- TRBJ2-1 TRBD2 TRBV4-1 TGCGCCAGCAGCCACCCGGGACTAGAACTAAATGAGCAGTTCTTC CASSHPGLELNEQFF
few TRBJ2-7 - TRBV2 TGTGCCAGCAGACCGGACAGACAGTACTTC CASRPDRQYF
few TRBJ2-1 - TRBV10-2 TGCGCCAGCAGTGAAGGCGAGACAGGGCAGTTCTTC CASSEGETGQFF
- TRBJ2-2 TRBD1 TRBV30 TGTGCCTACGCTAGGACAGGGAACACCGGGGAGCTGTTTTTT CAYARTGNTGELFF
- TRBJ2-7 - TRBV19 TGTGCCAGTAGCCACCCAAGCTCCTACGAGCAGTACTTC CASSHPSSYEQYF
many TRBJ2-1 TRBD1 TRBV5-6 TGTGCCAGCAGTCCGACAGGGGGCGATGAGCAGTTCTTC CASSPTGGDEQFF
- TRBJ2-5 - TRBV12-3/TRBV12-4 TGTGCCAGCAGTTCGGCGGGGATCCCACGGGCCCAGTACTTC CASSSAGIPRAQYF
few TRBJ2-3 - TRBV7-9 TGTGCCAGCAGCTCCCTACATCGGACAGTAAGCAGCACAGATACGCAGTATTTT CASSSLHRTVSSTDTQYF
many TRBJ1-2 - TRBV29-1 TGCAGCGTTGGCCCCACCGGGGAGCTCTATGGCTACACCTTC CSVGPTGELYGYTF
few TRBJ2-1 - TRBV5-1 TGCGCCAGCAGCCCGGACGGGTACAATGAGCAGTTCTTC CASSPDGYNEQFF
many TRBJ1-6 - TRBV4-2 TGTGCCAGCACCCCTAACCTCATCATTAATTCACCCCTCCACTTT CASTPNLIINSPLHF
- TRBJ2-1 - TRBV3-1 TGTGCCAGCAGCCAGCCGGGATCACCCAATGAGCAGTTCTTC CASSQPGSPNEQFF
medium-sized TRBJ2-1 TRBD2 TRBV20-1 TGCAGTGCTAGTCGGACTAGCGGGGGGAGGGAGCAGTTCTTC CSASRTSGGREQFF
many TRBJ1-4 - TRBV5-8 TGTGCCAGCAGAGCCATTCCGGGACGGGCTGAAAAACTGTTTTTT CASRAIPGRAEKLFF